This T cell receptor beta chain emerged from a study of blood T cell repertoires in COVID-19. Overall study context: From T cells, B-cell-depleted T cells, or PBMCs came the material, which was cDNA or gDNA.

Profiling relied on immunoSEQ multiplex PCR, and the TCRdb table lists in-frame clones only, not all of them. This sample yields some 220,000 clones, of which 85% are seen a single time; 2% to 3% belongs to the top ten. This clone was counted many times. CDR1 and CDR2 from the germline V gene are MNHEY and SVGAGI. The V and J ends lost 2 bases and 3 bases, in that order; junction bases with no gene match: 1. The CDR3 covers 14 residues. Material: peripheral blood. This chain connects TRBV6-5 to TRBJ2-7; TRBD2 matches at 10 bases. The clonotype was recovered from a woman in her sixties or seventies with COVID-19, enrolled during active disease. CDR3 sequence reads: CASSYTSGIYEQYF. DNA for the CDR3: TGTGCCAGCAGTTACACTAGCGGGATCTACGAGCAGTACTTC.